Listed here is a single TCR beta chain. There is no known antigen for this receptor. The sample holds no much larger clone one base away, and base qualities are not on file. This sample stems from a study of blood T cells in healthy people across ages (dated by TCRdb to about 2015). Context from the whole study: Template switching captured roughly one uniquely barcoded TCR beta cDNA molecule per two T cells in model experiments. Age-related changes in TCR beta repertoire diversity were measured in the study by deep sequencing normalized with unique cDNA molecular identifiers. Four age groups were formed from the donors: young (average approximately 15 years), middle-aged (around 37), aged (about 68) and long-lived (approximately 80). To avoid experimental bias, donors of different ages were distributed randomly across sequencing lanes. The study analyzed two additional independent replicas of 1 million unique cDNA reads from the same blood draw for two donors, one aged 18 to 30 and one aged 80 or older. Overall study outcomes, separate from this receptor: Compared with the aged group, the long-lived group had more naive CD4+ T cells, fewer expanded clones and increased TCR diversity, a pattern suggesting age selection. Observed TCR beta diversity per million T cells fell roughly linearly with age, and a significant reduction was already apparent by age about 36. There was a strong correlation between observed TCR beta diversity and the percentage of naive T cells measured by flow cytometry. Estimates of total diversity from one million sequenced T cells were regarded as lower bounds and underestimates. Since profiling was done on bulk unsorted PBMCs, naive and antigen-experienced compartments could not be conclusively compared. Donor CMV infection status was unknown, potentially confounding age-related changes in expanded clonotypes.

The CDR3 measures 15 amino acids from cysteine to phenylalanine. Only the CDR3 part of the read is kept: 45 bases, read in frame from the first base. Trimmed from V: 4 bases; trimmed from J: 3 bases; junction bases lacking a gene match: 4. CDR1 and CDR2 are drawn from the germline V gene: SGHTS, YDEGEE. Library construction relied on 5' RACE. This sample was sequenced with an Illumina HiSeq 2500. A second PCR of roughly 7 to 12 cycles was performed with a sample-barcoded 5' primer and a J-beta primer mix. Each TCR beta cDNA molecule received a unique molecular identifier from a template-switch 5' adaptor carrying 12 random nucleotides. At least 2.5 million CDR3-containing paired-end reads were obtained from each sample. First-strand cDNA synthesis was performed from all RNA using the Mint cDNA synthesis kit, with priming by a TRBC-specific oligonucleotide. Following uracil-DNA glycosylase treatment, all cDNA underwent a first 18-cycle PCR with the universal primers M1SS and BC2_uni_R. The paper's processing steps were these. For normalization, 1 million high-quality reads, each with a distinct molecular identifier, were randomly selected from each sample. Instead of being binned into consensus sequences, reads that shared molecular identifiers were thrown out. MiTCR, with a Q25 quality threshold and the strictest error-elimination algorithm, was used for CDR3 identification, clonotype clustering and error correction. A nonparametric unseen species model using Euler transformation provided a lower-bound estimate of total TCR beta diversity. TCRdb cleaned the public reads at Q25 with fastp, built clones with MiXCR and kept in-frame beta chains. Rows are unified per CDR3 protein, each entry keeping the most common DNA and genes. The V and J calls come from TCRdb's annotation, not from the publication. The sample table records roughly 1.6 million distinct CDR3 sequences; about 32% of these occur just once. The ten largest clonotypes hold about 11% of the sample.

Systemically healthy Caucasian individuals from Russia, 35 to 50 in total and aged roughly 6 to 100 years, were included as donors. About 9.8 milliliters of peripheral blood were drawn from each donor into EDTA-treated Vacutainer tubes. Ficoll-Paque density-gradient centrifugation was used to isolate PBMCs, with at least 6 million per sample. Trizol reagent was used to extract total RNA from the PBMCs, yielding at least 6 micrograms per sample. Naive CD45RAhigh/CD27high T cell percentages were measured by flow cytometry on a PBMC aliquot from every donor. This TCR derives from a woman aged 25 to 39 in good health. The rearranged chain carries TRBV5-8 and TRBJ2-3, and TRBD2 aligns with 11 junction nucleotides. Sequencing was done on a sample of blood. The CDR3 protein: CASSMGLAETDTQYF. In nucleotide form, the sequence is TGTGCCAGCAGCATGGGACTAGCGGAAACAGATACGCAGTATTTT.